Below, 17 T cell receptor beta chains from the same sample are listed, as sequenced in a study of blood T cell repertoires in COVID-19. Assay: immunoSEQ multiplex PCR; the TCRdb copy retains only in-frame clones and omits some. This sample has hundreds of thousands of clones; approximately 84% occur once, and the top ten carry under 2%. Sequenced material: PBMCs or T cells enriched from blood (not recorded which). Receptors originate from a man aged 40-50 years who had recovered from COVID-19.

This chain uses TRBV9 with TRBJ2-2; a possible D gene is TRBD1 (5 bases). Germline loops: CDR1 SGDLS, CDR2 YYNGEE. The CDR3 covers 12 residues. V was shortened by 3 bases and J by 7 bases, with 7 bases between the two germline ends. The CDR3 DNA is TGTGCCAGCAGCGCGCAGGGCGGGGAGCTGTTTTTT. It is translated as CASSAQGGELFF.

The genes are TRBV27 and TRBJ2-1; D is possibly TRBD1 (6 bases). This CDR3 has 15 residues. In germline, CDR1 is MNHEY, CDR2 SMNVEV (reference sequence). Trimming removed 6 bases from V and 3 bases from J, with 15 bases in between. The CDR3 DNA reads TGTGCCAGCAGCCAGTACAGGGAAGGCTACAATGAGCAGTTCTTC. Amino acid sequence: CASSQYREGYNEQFF.

CDR3 in DNA: TGTGCCAGCAGCTTAGTAGAGACAAAAGAGACCCAGTACTTC. This encodes CASSLVETKETQYF. This rearrangement joins TRBV7-9 to TRBJ2-5; D is unclear. The V end was cut by 1 base, the J end by 3 bases, with 9 bases between. From germline, CDR1 is SEHNR and CDR2 FQNEAQ (reference sequence). The CDR3 is 14 amino acids. Based on the CDR3 plus reference TRBV7-9 and TRBJ2-5, the full variable domain is DTGVSQNPRHKITKRGQNVTFRCDPISEHNRLYWYRQTLGQGPEFLTYFQNEAQLEKSRLLSDRFSAERPKGSFSTLEIQRTEQGDSAMYLCASSLVETKETQYFGPGTRLLVL.

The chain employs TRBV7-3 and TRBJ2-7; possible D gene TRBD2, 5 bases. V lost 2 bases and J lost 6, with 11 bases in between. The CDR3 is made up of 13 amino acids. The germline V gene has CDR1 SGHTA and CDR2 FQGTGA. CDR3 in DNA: TGTGCCAGCAGCTTACGTGATCGGGGCGAGCAGTACTTC. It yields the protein CASSLRDRGEQYF.

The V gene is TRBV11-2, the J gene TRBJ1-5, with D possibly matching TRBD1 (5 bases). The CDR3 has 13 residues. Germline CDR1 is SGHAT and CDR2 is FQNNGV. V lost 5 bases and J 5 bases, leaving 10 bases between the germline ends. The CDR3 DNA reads TGTGCCAGCAGCACCGACAGAGATCAGCCCCAGCATTTT. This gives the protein CASSTDRDQPQHF. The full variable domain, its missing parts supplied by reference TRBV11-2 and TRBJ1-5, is EAGVAQSPRYKIIEKRQSVAFWCNPISGHATLYWYQQILGQGPKLLIQFQNNGVVDDSQLPKDRFSAERLKGVDSTLKIQPAKLEDSAVYLCASSTDRDQPQHFGDGTRLSIL.

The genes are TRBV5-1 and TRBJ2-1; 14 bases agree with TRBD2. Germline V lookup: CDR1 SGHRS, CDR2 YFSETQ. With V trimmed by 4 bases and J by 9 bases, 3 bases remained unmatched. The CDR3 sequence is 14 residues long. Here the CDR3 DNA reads TGCGCCAGCAGCCCCGGACTAGCGGGGGGTGAGCAGTTCTTC. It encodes CASSPGLAGGEQFF. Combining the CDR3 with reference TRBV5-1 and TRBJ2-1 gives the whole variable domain KAGVTQTPRYLIKTRGQQVTLSCSPISGHRSVSWYQQTPGQGLQFLFEYFSETQRNKGNFPGRFSGRQFSNSRSEMNVSTLELGDSALYLCASSPGLAGGEQFFGPGTRLTVL.

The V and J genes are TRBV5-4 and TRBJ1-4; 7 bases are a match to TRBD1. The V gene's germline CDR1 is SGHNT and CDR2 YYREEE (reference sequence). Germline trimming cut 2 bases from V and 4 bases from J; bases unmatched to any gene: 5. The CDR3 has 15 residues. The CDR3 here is CASSFRDSLNEKLFF. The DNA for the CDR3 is TGTGCCAGCAGCTTCCGGGACAGCCTTAATGAAAAACTGTTTTTT.

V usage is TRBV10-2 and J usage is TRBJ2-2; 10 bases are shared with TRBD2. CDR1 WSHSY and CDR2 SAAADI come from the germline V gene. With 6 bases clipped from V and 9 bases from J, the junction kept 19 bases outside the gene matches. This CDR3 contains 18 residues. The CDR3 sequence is CASRLPGLAPYGRRELFF. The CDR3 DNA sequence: TGCGCCAGCAGACTACCGGGACTAGCGCCTTATGGGCGAAGGGAGCTGTTTTTT.

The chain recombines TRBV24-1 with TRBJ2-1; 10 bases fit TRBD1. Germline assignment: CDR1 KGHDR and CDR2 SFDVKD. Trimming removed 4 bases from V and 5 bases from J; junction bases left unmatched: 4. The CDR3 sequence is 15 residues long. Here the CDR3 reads CATSEPGTGDNEQFF. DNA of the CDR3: TGTGCCACCAGTGAACCCGGGACAGGGGACAATGAGCAGTTCTTC.

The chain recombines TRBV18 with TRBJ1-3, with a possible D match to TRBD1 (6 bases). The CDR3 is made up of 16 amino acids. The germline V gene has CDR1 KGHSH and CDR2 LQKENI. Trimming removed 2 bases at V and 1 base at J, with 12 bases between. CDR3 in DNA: TGTGCCAGCTCACCAACCAGGGGATGGTCTGGAAACACCATATATTTT. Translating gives CASSPTRGWSGNTIYF. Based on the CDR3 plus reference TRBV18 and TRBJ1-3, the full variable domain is NAGVMQNPRHLVRRRGQEARLRCSPMKGHSHVYWYRQLPEEGLKFMVYLQKENIIDESGMPKERFSAEFPKEGPSILRIQQVVRGDSAAYFCASSPTRGWSGNTIYFGEGSWLTVV.

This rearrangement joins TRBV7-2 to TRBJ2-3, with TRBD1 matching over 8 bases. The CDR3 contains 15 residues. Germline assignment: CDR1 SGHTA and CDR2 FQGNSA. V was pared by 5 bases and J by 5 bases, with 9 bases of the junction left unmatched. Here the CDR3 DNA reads TGTGCCAGCAGCATAGGACAGGGAAAGGGAGATACGCAGTATTTT. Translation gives CASSIGQGKGDTQYF.

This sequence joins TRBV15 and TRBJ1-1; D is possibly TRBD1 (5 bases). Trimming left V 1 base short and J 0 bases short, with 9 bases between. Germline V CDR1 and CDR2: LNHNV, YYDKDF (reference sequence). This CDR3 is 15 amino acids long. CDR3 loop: CATSRATTVNTEAFF. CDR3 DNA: TGTGCCACCAGCAGAGCGACGACAGTGAACACTGAAGCTTTCTTT.

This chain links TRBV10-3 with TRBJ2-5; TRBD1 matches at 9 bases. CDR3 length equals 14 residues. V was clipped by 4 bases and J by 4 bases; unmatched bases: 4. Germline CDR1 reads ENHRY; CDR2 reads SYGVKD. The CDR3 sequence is CAISVRGQGETQYF. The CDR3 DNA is TGTGCCATCAGTGTTCGGGGACAGGGAGAGACCCAGTACTTC.

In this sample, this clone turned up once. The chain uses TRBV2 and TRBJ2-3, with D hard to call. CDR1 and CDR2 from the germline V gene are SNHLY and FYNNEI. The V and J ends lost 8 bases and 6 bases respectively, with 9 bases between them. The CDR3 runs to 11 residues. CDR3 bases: TGTGCCAGCTCTGCGTGGGATACGCAGTATTTT. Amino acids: CASSAWDTQYF.

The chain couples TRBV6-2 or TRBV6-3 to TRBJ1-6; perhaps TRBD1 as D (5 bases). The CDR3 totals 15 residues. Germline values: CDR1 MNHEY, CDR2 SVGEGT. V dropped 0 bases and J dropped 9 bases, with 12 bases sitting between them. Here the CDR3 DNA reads TGTGCCAGCAGTTACTCGGCAGGGATCAGTTCACCCCTCCACTTT. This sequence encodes CASSYSAGISSPLHF.

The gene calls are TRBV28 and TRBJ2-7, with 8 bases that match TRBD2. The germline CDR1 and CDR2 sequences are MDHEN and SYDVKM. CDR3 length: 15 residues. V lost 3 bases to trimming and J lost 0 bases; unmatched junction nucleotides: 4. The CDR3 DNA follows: TGTGCCAGCAGTTTGCCAAGCGGGGGCTCCTACGAGCAGTACTTC. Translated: CASSLPSGGSYEQYF.

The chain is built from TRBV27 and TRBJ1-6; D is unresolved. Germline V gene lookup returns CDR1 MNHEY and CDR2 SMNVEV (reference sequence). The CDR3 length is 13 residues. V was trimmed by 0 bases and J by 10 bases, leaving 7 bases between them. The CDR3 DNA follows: TGTGCCAGCAGTTTATCATCCAGGTCACCCCTCCACTTT. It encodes CASSLSSRSPLHF.